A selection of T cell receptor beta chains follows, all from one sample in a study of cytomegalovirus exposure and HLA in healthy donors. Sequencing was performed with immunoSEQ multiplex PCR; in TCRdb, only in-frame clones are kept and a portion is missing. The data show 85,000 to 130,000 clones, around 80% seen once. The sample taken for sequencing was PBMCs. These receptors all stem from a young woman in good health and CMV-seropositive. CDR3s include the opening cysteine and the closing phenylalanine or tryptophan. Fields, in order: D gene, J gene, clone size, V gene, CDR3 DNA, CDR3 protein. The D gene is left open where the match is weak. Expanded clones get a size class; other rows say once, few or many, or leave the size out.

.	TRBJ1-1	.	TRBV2	TGTGCCAGCAACCAGGGCAACACTGAAGCTTTCTTT	CASNQGNTEAFF
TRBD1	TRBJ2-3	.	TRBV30	TGTGCCTGGAGCTCAGGGGGCGCTAGCACAGATACGCAGTATTTT	CAWSSGGASTDTQYF
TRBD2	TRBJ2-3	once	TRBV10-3	TGTGCCATCAGTGCGGGAGTAGCGGGTGCCGCAGATACGCAGTATTTT	CAISAGVAGAADTQYF
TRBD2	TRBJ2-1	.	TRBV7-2	TGTGCCAGCAGCTTCCTAAGCGGGAGTAGTAATGAGCAGTTCTTC	CASSFLSGSSNEQFF
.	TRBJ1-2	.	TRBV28	TGTGCCAGCAGTTTGGGGAGCGCCCGGGCCTACTATGGCTACACCTTC	CASSLGSARAYYGYTF
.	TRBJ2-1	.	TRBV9	TGTGCCAGCAGCGGAATATTAGCGGTTGACTCCTACAATGAGCAGTTCTTC	CASSGILAVDSYNEQFF
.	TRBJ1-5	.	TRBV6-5	TGTGCCAGCAGGCAGGGGTTCGGAACGCCCCAGCATTTT	CASRQGFGTPQHF
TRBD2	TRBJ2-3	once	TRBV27	TGTGCCAGCAGTTTATCTTACTTAGGTGCGGGAGTGGCAGATACGCAGTATTTT	CASSLSYLGAGVADTQYF
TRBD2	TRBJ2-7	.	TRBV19	TGTGCCAGTAGTCTAGCGGGAGTATCAGGGTTGGAGCAGTACTTC	CASSLAGVSGLEQYF
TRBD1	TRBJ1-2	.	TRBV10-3	TGTGCCATCAGTGAGCAGGACAGGGATGGAGGCTACACCTTC	CAISEQDRDGGYTF
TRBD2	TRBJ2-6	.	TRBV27	TGTGCCAGCAGTTTATATGGGCTAGCGGGAGAGCGCTCTGGGGCCAACGTCCTGACTTTC	CASSLYGLAGERSGANVLTF
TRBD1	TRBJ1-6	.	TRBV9	TGTGCCAGCAGCGTAGGCGCAGGGGGAAATTCACCCCTCCACTTT	CASSVGAGGNSPLHF
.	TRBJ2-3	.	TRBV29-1	TGCAGCGGAGACGTAAAACAGGGTGGAGAATGGACAGATACGCAGTATTTT	CSGDVKQGGEWTDTQYF
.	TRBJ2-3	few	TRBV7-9	TGTGCCAGCAGTCCCCTTAGTGATACGCAGTATTTT	CASSPLSDTQYF
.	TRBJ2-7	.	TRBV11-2	TGTGCCAGCAGCTTCCCCTATTGGACAGACTCCTACGAGCAGTACTTC	CASSFPYWTDSYEQYF
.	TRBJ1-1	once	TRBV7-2	TGTGCCAGCAGCTTAGGGGGCCAGATGAACACTGAAGCTTTCTTT	CASSLGGQMNTEAFF
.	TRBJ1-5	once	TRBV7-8	TGTGCCAGCAGCTTACTTAGCAATCAGCCCCAGCATTTT	CASSLLSNQPQHF
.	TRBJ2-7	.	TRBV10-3	TGTGCCATCAGTGGCGGGGAACGCGAGCAGTACTTC	CAISGGEREQYF
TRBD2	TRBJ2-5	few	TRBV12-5	TGTGCTAGTGGTTTGGCTATAACTAGCGGGGGAGCCCAAGAGACCCAGTACTTC	CASGLAITSGGAQETQYF
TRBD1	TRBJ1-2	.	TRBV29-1	TGCAGCGCTTCCGGGACAGGGGAGTATGGCTACACCTTC	CSASGTGEYGYTF
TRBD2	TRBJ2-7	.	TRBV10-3	TGTGCCATCCGGCTAGCGGGAGTGGACGAGCAGTACTTC	CAIRLAGVDEQYF
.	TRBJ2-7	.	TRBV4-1	TGCGCCAGCAGCCAAGTTTGGTCCGGGAAGCGGAGCGAGCAGTACTTC	CASSQVWSGKRSEQYF
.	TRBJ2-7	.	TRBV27	TGTGCCAGCAGTTTTGGGCGGGATGTCTACGAGCAGTACTTC	CASSFGRDVYEQYF
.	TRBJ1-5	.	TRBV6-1	TGTGCCAGCAGTGAATGGGGGGACTATAGCAATCAGCCCCAGCATTTT	CASSEWGDYSNQPQHF
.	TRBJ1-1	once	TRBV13	TGTGCCAGCACCGAGGGACACCCGAACACTGAAGCTTTCTTT	CASTEGHPNTEAFF
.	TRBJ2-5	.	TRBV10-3	TGTGCCATCAGTGAGGGCCCTCGAGAGACCCAGTACTTC	CAISEGPRETQYF
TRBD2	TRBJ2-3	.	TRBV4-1	TGCGCCAGCAGCCATCCTCCGGGAGGCCTGTCAAGCACAGATACGCAGTATTTT	CASSHPPGGLSSTDTQYF
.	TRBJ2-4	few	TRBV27	TGTGCCAGCAGTTTAAGGCCGCCGGGCCTAGCAAAAAACATTCAGTACTTC	CASSLRPPGLAKNIQYF
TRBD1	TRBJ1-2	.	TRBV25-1	TGTGCCAGCAGTGAATTAAGGCAGGGGGCCGAAGGCTACACCTTC	CASSELRQGAEGYTF
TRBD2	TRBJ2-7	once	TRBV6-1	TGTGCCAGCAAAACCTTAGCGGGGAGCTCCTACGAGCAGTACTTC	CASKTLAGSSYEQYF
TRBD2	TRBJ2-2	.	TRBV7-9	TGTGCCAGCACATTCGGACTAGCCGGGAACACCGGGGAGCTGTTTTTT	CASTFGLAGNTGELFF
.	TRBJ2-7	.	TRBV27	TGTGCAAATACCCCAGGGGTCCCTCGAGATCTCTACGAGCAGTACTTC	CANTPGVPRDLYEQYF
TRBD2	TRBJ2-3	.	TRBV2	TGTGCCAGCAGTGTAGGGACTAGCTCGAGTACGCAGTATTTT	CASSVGTSSSTQYF
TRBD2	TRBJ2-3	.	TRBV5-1	TGCGCCAGCAGCTTCAACCCGGGAGGGGGCACAGATACGCAGTATTTT	CASSFNPGGGTDTQYF
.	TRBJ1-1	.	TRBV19	TGTGCCAGTCAAAATGAGATGAACACTGAAGCTTTCTTT	CASQNEMNTEAFF
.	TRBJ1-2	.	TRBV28	TGTGCCAGCAGTTTATTGGCAGGGTTGACGGATGGCTACACCTTC	CASSLLAGLTDGYTF
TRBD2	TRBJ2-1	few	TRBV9	TGTGCCAGCAGCGTAGCTGGCGGGAGGGCCAGCGATGAGCAGTTCTTC	CASSVAGGRASDEQFF
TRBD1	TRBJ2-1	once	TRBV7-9	TGTGCCAGCAGCCTGGACAGGAGTTACAATGAGCAGTTCTTC	CASSLDRSYNEQFF
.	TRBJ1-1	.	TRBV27	TGTGCCAGCAGTCCCAGGGCGAGGACTGAAGCTTTCTTT	CASSPRARTEAFF
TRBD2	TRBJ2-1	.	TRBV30	TGTGCCTGGAGTCCGGGAGGGCGGTACAATGAGCAGTTCTTC	CAWSPGGRYNEQFF
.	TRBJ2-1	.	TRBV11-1	TGTGCCAGCAGCTCAGGCCTCGCGGGTGAGCAGTTCTTC	CASSSGLAGEQFF
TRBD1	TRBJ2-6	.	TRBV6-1	TGTGCCAGCAGTGAAGCGGCAGGAAGGGGGCCCTCTGGGGCCAACGTCCTGACTTTC	CASSEAAGRGPSGANVLTF
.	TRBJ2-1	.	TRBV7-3	TGTGCCAGCAGCTTATCTCCTAGTTCTTACAATGAGCAGTTCTTC	CASSLSPSSYNEQFF
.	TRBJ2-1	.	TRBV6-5	TGTGCCAGTCGTGGACTGGGCGTTGGGGAGCAGTTCTTC	CASRGLGVGEQFF
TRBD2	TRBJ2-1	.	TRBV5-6	TGTGCCAGCAGCCCCATAGCGGGAGACAGGTACAATGAGCAGTTCTTC	CASSPIAGDRYNEQFF
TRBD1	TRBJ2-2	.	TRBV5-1	TGCGCCAGCAGCTTGCGGACAGGGGACACCGGGGAGCTGTTTTTT	CASSLRTGDTGELFF
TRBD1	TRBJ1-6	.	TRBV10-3	TGTGCCATCAGTGAAGGGGGCCTCGTTTTAGCTAATTCACCCCTCCACTTT	CAISEGGLVLANSPLHF
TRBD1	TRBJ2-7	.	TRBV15	TGTGCCACCAGCAGAGATGGACAGGGGTACGAGCAGTACTTC	CATSRDGQGYEQYF
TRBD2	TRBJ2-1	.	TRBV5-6	TGTGCCAGCAAGCTACTAGCGGGAGTCTACAATGAGCAGTTCTTC	CASKLLAGVYNEQFF
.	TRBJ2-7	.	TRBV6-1	TGTGCCAGCAGTGAGGCGGGGAGCTCCTACGAGCAGTACTTC	CASSEAGSSYEQYF
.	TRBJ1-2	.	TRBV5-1	TGCGCCAGCAGCTTGAGGGGAATTGACTATGGCTACACCTTC	CASSLRGIDYGYTF
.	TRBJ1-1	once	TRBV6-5	TGTGCCAGCAGCCGACAGCTCATGAACACTGAAGCTTTCTTT	CASSRQLMNTEAFF